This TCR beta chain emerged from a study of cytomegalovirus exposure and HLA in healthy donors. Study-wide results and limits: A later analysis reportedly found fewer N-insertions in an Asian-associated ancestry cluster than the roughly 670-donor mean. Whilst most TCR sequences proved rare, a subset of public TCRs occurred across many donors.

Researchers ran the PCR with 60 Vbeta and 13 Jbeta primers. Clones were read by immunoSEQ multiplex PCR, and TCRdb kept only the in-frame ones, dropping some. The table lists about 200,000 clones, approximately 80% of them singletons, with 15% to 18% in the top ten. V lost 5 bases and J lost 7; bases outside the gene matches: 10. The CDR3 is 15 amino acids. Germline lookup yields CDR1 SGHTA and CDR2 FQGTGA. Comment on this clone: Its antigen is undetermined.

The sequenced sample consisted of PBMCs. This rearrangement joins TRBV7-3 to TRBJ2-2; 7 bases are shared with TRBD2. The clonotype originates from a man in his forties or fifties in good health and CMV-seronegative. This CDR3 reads CASSAPGGEGGELFF. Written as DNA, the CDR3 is TGTGCCAGCAGCGCCCCTGGGGGGGAAGGCGGGGAGCTGTTTTTT. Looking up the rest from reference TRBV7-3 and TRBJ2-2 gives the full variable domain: GAGVSQTPSNKVTEKGKYVELRCDPISGHTALYWYRQSLGQGPEFLIYFQGTGAADDSGLPNDRFFAVRPEGSVSTLKIQRTERGDSAVYLCASSAPGGEGGELFFGEGSRLTVL.